This T cell receptor beta chain was sequenced in a study of blood T cell repertoires in COVID-19. Method: immunoSEQ multiplex PCR; TCRdb's copy keeps in-frame clones and lacks some. The repertoire holds fewer than 350,000 clones, around 90% seen once, with 4% to 6% in the top ten. The CDR3 is 15 amino acids. J is TRBJ1-1 and V is TRBV21-1; no check of the table's D call, TRBD1, against the DNA was made. TRBV21-1 is classified as a pseudogene. The clonotype originates from a man in his 60s who had recovered from COVID-19. The sample taken for sequencing was PBMCs or T cells enriched from blood (not recorded which). CDR3 DNA sequence: TGTGCCAGCAGCAAAGGGGACACCTCGAACACTGAAGCTTTCTTT. Residues: CASSKGDTSNTEAFF.